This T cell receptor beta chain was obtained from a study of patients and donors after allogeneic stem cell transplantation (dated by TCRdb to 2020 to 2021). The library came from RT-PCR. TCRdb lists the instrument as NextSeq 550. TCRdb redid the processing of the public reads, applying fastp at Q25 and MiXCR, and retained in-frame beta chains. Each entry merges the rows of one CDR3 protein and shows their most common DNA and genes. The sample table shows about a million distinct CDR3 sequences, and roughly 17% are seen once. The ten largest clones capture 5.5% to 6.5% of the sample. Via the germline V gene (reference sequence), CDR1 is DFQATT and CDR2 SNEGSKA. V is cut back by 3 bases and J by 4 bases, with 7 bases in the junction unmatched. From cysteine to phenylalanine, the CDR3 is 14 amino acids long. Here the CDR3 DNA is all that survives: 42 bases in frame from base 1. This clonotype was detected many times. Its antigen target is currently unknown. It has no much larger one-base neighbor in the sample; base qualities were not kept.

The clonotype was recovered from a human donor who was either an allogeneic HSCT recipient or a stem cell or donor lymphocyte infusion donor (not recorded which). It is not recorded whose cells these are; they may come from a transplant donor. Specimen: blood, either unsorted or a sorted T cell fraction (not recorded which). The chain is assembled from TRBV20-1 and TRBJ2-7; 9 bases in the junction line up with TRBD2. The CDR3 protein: CSASGSGSSYEQYF. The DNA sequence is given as TGCAGTGCTAGTGGTAGCGGGAGTTCGTACGAGCAGTACTTC.